The rows below give T cell receptor beta chains drawn from one sample of a study of blood T cell repertoires in COVID-19. This table comes from immunoSEQ multiplex PCR, and its TCRdb copy is limited to in-frame clones, with some not included. This repertoire shows about 140,000 clones, 60% to 80% found once; its top ten account for under 3%. The sequenced sample consisted of PBMCs or T cells enriched from blood (not recorded which). The receptors shown here come from a woman in her forties or fifties who had recovered from COVID-19. CDR3s include the opening cysteine and the closing phenylalanine or tryptophan. The D gene is left open where the match is weak. Clone size appears in some rows only: once, few, many, or a class for an expanded clone.

J gene,D gene,clone size,V gene,CDR3 DNA,CDR3 protein
TRBJ2-2,TRBD1,-,TRBV4-2,TGTGCCAGCAGCCAAGATCGGATGGGACAGGTTAACACCGGGGAGCTGTTTTTT,CASSQDRMGQVNTGELFF
TRBJ1-1,TRBD1,-,TRBV7-9,TGTGCCAGCAGCCGGACCACAGGGGGAGGCACTGAAGCTTTCTTT,CASSRTTGGGTEAFF
TRBJ2-5,TRBD1,-,TRBV3-1/TRBV3-2,TGTGCCAGCAGCGGGGACAGGCGGTCCCAAGAGACCCAGTACTTC,CASSGDRRSQETQYF
TRBJ1-2,-,-,TRBV3-1/TRBV3-2,TGTGCCAGCAGCCAAGACCACAGGGTTATCGATGGCTACACCTTC,CASSQDHRVIDGYTF
TRBJ2-5,-,-,TRBV7-3,TGTGCCAGCAGCCCCCTAGGCCTGGGGACCCAGTACTTC,CASSPLGLGTQYF
TRBJ1-2,-,-,TRBV6-2/TRBV6-3,TGTGCCAGCAGCCCGGGGGGAGACTATGGCTACACCTTC,CASSPGGDYGYTF
TRBJ2-3,TRBD2,-,TRBV28,TGTGCCAGCAGTTTAGGAGCGGGAGGGGACACAGATACGCAGTATTTT,CASSLGAGGDTDTQYF
TRBJ1-6,-,-,TRBV5-1,TGCGCCAGCAGCTTGGACACTAGCTCCTATAATTCACCCCTCCACTTT,CASSLDTSSYNSPLHF
TRBJ2-3,TRBD2,-,TRBV24-1,TGTGCCACCAGTGATTTGCCTATAGCGGGGGCAGATACGCAGTATTTT,CATSDLPIAGADTQYF
TRBJ1-1,-,-,TRBV27,TGTGCCAGCAGCCATCCGAACACTGAAGCTTTCTTT,CASSHPNTEAFF
TRBJ1-1,-,-,TRBV7-8,TGTGCCAGCAGCTTAATGCAGGCGGGCATTGTTAACACTGAAGCTTTCTTT,CASSLMQAGIVNTEAFF
TRBJ2-2,TRBD1,-,TRBV27,TGTGCCAGCAGGGACAGGCACACCGGGGAGCTGTTTTTT,CASRDRHTGELFF
TRBJ2-7,-,once,TRBV30,TGTGCCTGGAGTACAGGGCAATTCTCCTACGAGCAGTACTTC,CAWSTGQFSYEQYF
TRBJ2-7,-,-,TRBV7-8,TGTGCCAGCAGCACTCGAATCTCCTACGAGCAGTACTTC,CASSTRISYEQYF
TRBJ2-1,-,few,TRBV18,TGTGCCAGCTCACCTCCCTCGGCCTACAATGAGCAGTTCTTC,CASSPPSAYNEQFF
TRBJ1-1,-,-,TRBV5-4,TGTGCCAGCAGCAAACAGGGCCTCCTTGAAGCTTTCTTT,CASSKQGLLEAFF
TRBJ2-1,TRBD2,-,TRBV29-1,TGCAGCGTTGAAGGTGGTTTCGGGACTAGCAATGAGCAGTTCTTC,CSVEGGFGTSNEQFF
TRBJ1-4,TRBD1,-,TRBV28,TGTGCCAGCAGTCCAGGGGGTACAACTAATGAAAAACTGTTTTTT,CASSPGGTTNEKLFF
TRBJ2-1,TRBD2,-,TRBV5-1,TGCGCCAGCAACCTACAGCTAGCGGTTGACAATGAGCAGTTCTTC,CASNLQLAVDNEQFF
TRBJ2-1,-,-,TRBV27,TGTGCCAGCAGTTTATACCTCGATGTGGGAGGCCAGCAGTTCTTC,CASSLYLDVGGQQFF
TRBJ2-1,-,-,TRBV29-1,TGCAGCGTCCACAGCGGCCAACTGAACAATGAGCAGTTCTTC,CSVHSGQLNNEQFF
TRBJ1-3,TRBD1,-,TRBV5-1,TGCGCCAGCAGCTTGGAGGCAGGGGGTGGAAACACCATATATTTT,CASSLEAGGGNTIYF
TRBJ2-7,TRBD2,-,TRBV29-1,TGCAGCGTTAAACTACTAGCGGGACCCTCCTACGAGCAGTACTTC,CSVKLLAGPSYEQYF
TRBJ1-3,TRBD1,once,TRBV19,TGTGCCAGCCGGTCCGGGACAGTCGGAAACACCATATATTTT,CASRSGTVGNTIYF
TRBJ2-3,-,few,TRBV12-3/TRBV12-4,TGTGCCAGCAGCCTAACTAGCACCGATACGCAGTATTTT,CASSLTSTDTQYF
TRBJ1-1,TRBD1,few,TRBV5-1,TGCGCCAGCAGCCGGACACCAGGGGGTGACACTGAAGCTTTCTTT,CASSRTPGGDTEAFF
TRBJ2-2,-,once,TRBV7-9,TGTGCCAGCAGCCGGAGGGATGTCACCGGGGAGCTGTTTTTT,CASSRRDVTGELFF
TRBJ2-1,-,-,TRBV27,TGTGCCAGCAGACCAGAAAGCGGAGCTTTTTACAATGAGCAGTTCTTC,CASRPESGAFYNEQFF
TRBJ2-3,-,-,TRBV7-3,TGTGCCAGCAGCTTACTAGATACAGATACGCAGTATTTT,CASSLLDTDTQYF
TRBJ2-2,-,-,TRBV5-1,TGCGCCAGCAGCCTGCGGGACACCGGGGAGCTGTTTTTT,CASSLRDTGELFF
TRBJ1-3,-,-,TRBV3-1/TRBV3-2,TGTGCCAGCAGCCGCCGGGACATCTCTGGAAACACCATATATTTT,CASSRRDISGNTIYF
TRBJ2-1,TRBD2,-,TRBV28,TGTGCCAGCAGTTTGTCCGTGACTAGCGGAAACAATGAGCAGTTCTTC,CASSLSVTSGNNEQFF
TRBJ2-7,TRBD1,-,TRBV9,TGTGCCAGCAACAACCGGGACAGGGGGTACGAGCAGTACTTC,CASNNRDRGYEQYF
TRBJ1-1,-,-,TRBV28,TGTGCCACCCTAGACAGGTTGAACACTGAAGCTTTCTTT,CATLDRLNTEAFF
TRBJ2-7,-,-,TRBV9,TGTGCCAGCTCCTTGGGTGGGGCCGTCTCCTACGAGCAGTACTTC,CASSLGGAVSYEQYF
TRBJ2-1,TRBD2,-,TRBV11-3,TGTGCCAGCAGCTTAGCGGGAGGTGAGCAGTTCTTC,CASSLAGGEQFF
TRBJ2-6,-,-,TRBV5-1,TGCGCCAGCAGCTTGGACTGGAGCTCTGGGGCCAACGTCCTGACTTTC,CASSLDWSSGANVLTF
TRBJ2-7,TRBD2,-,TRBV9,TGTGCCAGCAGCGGGGCTGCGGGGGGCTACTCCTACGAGCAGTACTTC,CASSGAAGGYSYEQYF
TRBJ1-5,-,once,TRBV19,TGTGCCAGTAGTATAGGGCAGGTCAATCAGCCCCAGCATTTT,CASSIGQVNQPQHF
TRBJ2-3,TRBD1,-,TRBV13,TGTGCCAGCAGCTACGGGACAGGGGGTGGAGATACGCAGTATTTT,CASSYGTGGGDTQYF
TRBJ1-1,TRBD1,-,TRBV5-1,TGCGCCAGCAGCGTAACGGGACAGGGGAACACTGAAGCTTTCTTT,CASSVTGQGNTEAFF
TRBJ2-2,TRBD1,-,TRBV19,TGTGCCAGTGGGGACAGGGGCACCGGGGAGCTGTTTTTT,CASGDRGTGELFF
TRBJ2-7,TRBD2,-,TRBV11-2,TGTGCCAGCAGCTTTCGTGCTAGCGGATTCGGCTCCTACGAGCAGTACTTC,CASSFRASGFGSYEQYF
TRBJ2-7,TRBD2,once,TRBV27,TGTGCCAGCAGTTCAACCTCTCGGGGAGGGGCCTACGAGCAGTACTTC,CASSSTSRGGAYEQYF
TRBJ1-5,-,-,TRBV28,TGTGCCAGCAGTTTATCAGGGGATAGCAATCAGCCCCAGCATTTT,CASSLSGDSNQPQHF
TRBJ1-6,TRBD1,once,TRBV5-5,TGTGCCAGCAGCTCCTACAAAACGGGACAGGGAGTTTCACCCCTCCACTTT,CASSSYKTGQGVSPLHF
TRBJ1-6,-,-,TRBV11-3,TGTGCCAGCAGCCTAAATTCGAGATCACCCCTCCACTTT,CASSLNSRSPLHF
TRBJ2-1,-,-,TRBV28,TGTGCCAGCAGTTTATTGCGCTCAGGGGACGCGAGGTACAATGAGCAGTTCTTC,CASSLLRSGDARYNEQFF
TRBJ2-3,-,-,TRBV12-5,TGTGCTAGTGGTTTGGTATTGGGGGGGGCGCTTGGCACAGATACGCAGTATTTT,CASGLVLGGALGTDTQYF
TRBJ2-3,-,-,TRBV9,TGTGCCAGCAACGGCGGAGCTTACACAGATACGCAGTATTTT,CASNGGAYTDTQYF
TRBJ2-3,-,-,TRBV5-6,TGTGCCAGCAGCTTGGTTCACGCAGGCTATACAGATACGCAGTATTTT,CASSLVHAGYTDTQYF
TRBJ2-2,TRBD2,once,TRBV27,TGTGCCAGCAGTTTCGGAGCGGGACCCGGGGAGCTGTTTTTT,CASSFGAGPGELFF